Sequencing of this TCR beta chain was carried out in a study of metastatic and nonmetastatic thyroid tumors. The germline V gene encodes CDR1 SQVTM and CDR2 ANQGSEA. This CDR3 contains 16 residues. Trimming left V 2 bases short and J 7 bases short, with 21 bases between. No patient received treatment before thyroid surgery. This clone appeared many times. Original analysis: For papillary thyroid cancer, a distant-metastasis classifier was constructed from CDR3 differences observed across clinicopathological groups. Using MiXCR, TCRdb re-called clones from the PCR reads. None of the V and J calls come from the authors' own analysis; TCRdb made them. The table has about 64,000 clones, under 20% seen once; the top ten hold almost 9.5%.

The sequence was collected from a male donor with papillary thyroid cancer or a benign thyroid nodule (not recorded which). Some clones in this sample may be carry-over from other donors' samples. The chain carries TRBV29-1 and TRBJ2-1, with D perhaps TRBD2 (5 bases). The sample was blood. CDR3 sequence reads: CSVELREAGLVNEQFF. The CDR3 bases are TGCAGCGTTGAACTCCGAGAGGCAGGACTGGTAAATGAGCAGTTCTTC.